This record concerns one T cell receptor beta chain sequence. The antigen is not known. Patients were newly diagnosed with stage II-IVA oral cavity squamous cell carcinoma without prior systemic or radiation treatment. These oral cavity squamous cell carcinomas were HPV-negative and locally advanced. Germline CDR1 reads SNHLY; CDR2 reads FYNNEI. Trimming took off 6 bases at V and 0 bases at J, with 5 bases between the two ends. There are 13 residues in the CDR3. TCRdb keeps only in-frame clones here, not all; method: immunoSEQ multiplex PCR. Among approximately 74,000 clones, under 85% were seen once, and the ten largest hold about 2.9%. The data belong to a study of neoadjuvant anti-PD-1 for oral cavity cancer. Notes on the study in general: With a few patients per group, TCR findings need larger cohorts. PBMC Gini-index clonality exceeded responders' in non-responders post-nivolumab.

This TCR came from a person aged 35-80 years with oral cavity squamous cell carcinoma. Source: PBMCs, taken before nivolumab (anti-PD-1) treatment. The rearrangement uses TRBV2 and TRBJ1-4; D is unclear. The CDR3 sequence: CASRDATNEKLFF. CDR3 DNA: TGTGCCAGCAGGGATGCAACTAATGAAAAACTGTTTTTT.